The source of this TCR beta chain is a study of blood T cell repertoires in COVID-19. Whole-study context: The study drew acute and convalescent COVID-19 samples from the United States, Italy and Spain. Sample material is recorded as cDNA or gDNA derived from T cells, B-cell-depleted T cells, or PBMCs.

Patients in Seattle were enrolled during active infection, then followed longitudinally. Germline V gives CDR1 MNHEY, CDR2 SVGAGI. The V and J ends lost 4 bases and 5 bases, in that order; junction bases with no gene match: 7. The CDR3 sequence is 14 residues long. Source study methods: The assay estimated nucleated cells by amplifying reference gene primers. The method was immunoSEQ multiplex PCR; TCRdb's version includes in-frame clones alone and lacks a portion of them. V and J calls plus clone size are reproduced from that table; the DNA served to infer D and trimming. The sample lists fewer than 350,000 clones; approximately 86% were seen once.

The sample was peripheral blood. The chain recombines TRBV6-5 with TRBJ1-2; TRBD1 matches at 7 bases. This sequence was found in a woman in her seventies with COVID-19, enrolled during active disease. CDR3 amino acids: CASSLLGQKYGYTF. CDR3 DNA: TGTGCCAGCAGTTTGTTGGGACAGAAGTATGGCTACACCTTC.